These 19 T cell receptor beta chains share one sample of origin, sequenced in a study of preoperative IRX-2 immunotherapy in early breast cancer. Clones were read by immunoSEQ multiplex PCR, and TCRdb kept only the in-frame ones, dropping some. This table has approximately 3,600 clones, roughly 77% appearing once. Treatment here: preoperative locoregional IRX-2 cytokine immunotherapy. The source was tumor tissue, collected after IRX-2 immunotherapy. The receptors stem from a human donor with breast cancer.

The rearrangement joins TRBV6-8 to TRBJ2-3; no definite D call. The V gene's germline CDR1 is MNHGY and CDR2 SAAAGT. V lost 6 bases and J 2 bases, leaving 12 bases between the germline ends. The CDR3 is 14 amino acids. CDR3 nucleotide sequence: TGTGCCAGCAGACGGACCTTTGACACAGATACGCAGTATTTT. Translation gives CASRRTFDTDTQYF.

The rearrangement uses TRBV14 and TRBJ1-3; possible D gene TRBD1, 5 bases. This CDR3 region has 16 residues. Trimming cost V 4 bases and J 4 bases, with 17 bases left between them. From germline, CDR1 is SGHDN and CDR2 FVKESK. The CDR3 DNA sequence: TGTGCCAGCAGCCCTCTCGGCCCATGGGGGGGAAACACCATATATTTT. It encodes CASSPLGPWGGNTIYF.

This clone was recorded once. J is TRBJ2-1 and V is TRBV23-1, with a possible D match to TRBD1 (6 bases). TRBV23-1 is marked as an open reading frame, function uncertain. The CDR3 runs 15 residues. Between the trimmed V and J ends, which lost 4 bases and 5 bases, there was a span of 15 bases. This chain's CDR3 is CASSLPRGRDNEQFF. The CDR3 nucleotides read TGCGCCAGCAGTCTACCCAGGGGACGGGACAATGAGCAGTTCTTC.

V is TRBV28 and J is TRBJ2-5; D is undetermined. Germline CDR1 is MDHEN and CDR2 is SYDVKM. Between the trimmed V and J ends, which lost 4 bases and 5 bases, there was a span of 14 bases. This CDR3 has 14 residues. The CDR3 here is CASSWASRPETQYF. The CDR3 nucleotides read TGTGCCAGCAGTTGGGCATCACGGCCCGAGACCCAGTACTTC.

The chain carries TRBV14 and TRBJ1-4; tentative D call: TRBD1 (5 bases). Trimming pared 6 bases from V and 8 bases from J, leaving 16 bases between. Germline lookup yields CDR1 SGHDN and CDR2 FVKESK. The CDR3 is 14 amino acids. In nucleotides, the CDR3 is TGTGCCAGCAGAAAATACGGGACTCGGGAAAAACTGTTTTTT. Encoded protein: CASRKYGTREKLFF.

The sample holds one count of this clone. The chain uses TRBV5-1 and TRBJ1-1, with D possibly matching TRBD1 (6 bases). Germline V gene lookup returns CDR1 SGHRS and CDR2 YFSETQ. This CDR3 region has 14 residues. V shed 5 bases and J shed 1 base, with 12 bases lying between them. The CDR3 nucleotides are TGCGCCAGCAGTTCGGGACACCCGAACACTGAAGCTTTCTTT. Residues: CASSSGHPNTEAFF.

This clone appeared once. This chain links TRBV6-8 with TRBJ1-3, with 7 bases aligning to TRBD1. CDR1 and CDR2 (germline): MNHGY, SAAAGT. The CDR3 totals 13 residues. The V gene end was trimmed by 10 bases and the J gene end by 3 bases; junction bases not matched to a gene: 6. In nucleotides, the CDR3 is TGTGCCATCAGGGACAGCAGTGGAAACACCATATATTTT. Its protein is CAIRDSSGNTIYF.

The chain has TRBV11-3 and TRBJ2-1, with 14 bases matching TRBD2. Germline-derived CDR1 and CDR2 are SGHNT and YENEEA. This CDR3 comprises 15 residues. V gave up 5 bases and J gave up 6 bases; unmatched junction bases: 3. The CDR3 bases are TGTGCCAGCAGCACGACTAGCGGGGGGGTCAATGAGCAGTTCTTC. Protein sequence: CASSTTSGGVNEQFF.

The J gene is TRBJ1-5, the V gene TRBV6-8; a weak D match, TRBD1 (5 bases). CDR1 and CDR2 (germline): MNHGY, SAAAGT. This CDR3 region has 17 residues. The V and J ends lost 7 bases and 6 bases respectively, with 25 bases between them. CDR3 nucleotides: TGTGCCAGCACCTCAGGGAATTTGAGGAGCTTTAGTCAGCCCCAGCATTTT. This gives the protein CASTSGNLRSFSQPQHF.

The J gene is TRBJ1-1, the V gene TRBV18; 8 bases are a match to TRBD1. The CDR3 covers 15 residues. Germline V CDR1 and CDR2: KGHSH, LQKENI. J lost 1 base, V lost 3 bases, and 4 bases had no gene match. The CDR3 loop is CASSPIDRGNTEAFF. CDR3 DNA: TGTGCCAGCTCACCCATCGACAGGGGGAACACTGAAGCTTTCTTT.

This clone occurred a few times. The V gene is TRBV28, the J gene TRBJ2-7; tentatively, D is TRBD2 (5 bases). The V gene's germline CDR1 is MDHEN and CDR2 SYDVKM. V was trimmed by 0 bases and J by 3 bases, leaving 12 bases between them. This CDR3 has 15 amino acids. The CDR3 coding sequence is TGTGCCAGCAGTTTATGGACTGGCGGGCGCTACGAGCAGTACTTC. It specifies CASSLWTGGRYEQYF.

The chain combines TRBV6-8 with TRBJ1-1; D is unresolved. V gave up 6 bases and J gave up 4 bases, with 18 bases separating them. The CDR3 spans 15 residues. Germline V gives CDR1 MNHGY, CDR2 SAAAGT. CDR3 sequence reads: CASSLRTLWGTEAFF. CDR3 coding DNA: TGTGCCAGCAGCCTACGGACTTTGTGGGGCACTGAAGCTTTCTTT.

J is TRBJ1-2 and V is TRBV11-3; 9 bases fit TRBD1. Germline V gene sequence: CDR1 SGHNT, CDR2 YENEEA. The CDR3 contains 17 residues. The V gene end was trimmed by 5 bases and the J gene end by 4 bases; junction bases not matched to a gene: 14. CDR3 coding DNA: TGTGCCAGCAGCCCCTCGACAGGGGGTAGTAGGAGCTATGGCTACACCTTC. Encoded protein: CASSPSTGGSRSYGYTF.

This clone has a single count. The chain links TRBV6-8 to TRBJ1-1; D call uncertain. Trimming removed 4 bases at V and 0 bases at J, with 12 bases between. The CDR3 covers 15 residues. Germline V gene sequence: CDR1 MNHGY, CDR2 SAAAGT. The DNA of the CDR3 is TGTGCCAGCAGTTTCGACGGTTACATGAACACTGAAGCTTTCTTT. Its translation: CASSFDGYMNTEAFF.

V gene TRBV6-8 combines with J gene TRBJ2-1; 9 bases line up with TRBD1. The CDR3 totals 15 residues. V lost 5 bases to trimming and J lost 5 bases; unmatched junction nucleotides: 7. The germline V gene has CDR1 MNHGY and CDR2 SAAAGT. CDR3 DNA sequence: TGTGCCAGCAGTCCCTCCGGGACAGGGAACAATGAGCAGTTCTTC. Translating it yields CASSPSGTGNNEQFF.

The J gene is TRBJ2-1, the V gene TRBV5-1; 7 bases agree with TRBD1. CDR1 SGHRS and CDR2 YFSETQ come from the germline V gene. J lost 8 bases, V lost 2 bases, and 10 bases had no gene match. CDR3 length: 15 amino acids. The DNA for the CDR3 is TGCGCCAGCAGCTTCCCCGGGACAGTCGTCGATGAGCAGTTCTTC. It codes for CASSFPGTVVDEQFF.

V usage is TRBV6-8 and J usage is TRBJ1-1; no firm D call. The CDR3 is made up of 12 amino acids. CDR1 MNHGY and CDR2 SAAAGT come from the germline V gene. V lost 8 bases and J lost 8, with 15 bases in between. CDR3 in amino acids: CASESDGREAFF. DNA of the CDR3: TGTGCCAGCGAATCTGACGGACGGGAAGCTTTCTTT.

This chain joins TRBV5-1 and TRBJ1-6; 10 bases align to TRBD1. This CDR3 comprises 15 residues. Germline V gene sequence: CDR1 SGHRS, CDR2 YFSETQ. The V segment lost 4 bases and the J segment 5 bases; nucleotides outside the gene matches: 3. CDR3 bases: TGCGCCAGCAGCGTGGGACAGGGGCATAATTCACCCCTCCACTTT. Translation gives CASSVGQGHNSPLHF.

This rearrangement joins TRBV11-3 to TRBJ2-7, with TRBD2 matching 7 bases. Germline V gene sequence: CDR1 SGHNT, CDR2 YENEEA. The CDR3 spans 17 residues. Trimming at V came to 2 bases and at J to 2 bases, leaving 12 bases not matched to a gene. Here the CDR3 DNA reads TGTGCCAGCAGCTTAAGGGAAGGACCGGGACTACCCTACGAGCAGTACTTC. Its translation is CASSLREGPGLPYEQYF.